This passage covers 7 T cell receptor beta chains from one sample sequenced in a study of Graves' ophthalmopathy and Graves' hyperthyroidism. RNA transcripts served as template for amplifying TCR beta CDR3 sequences. Second-round multiplex PCR followed a first-round RT-PCR using HTBI primers. TCRdb re-called the multiplex PCR reads with MiXCR, one entry per CDR3 protein. The data contain 45,000 to 60,000 distinct CDR3 sequences, roughly 47% of them seen just once; the ten biggest clones take up over 3.5%. Sample: peripheral blood. These receptor sequences come from an adult woman with Graves' ophthalmopathy.

Ten or more counts support this clonotype. The gene calls are TRBV6-2 or TRBV6-3 and TRBJ2-6, with D perhaps matching TRBD1 (6 bases). The CDR3 sequence is 16 residues long. Germline V CDR1 and CDR2: MNHEY, SVGEGT. Trimming took off 0 bases at V and 0 bases at J, with 6 bases between the two ends. The CDR3 protein is CASSYSGGSGANVLTF. The CDR3, as DNA: TGTGCCAGCAGTTACTCAGGGGGCTCTGGGGCCAACGTCCTGACTTTC.

The sample holds many counts of this clonotype. The chain recombines TRBV20-1 with TRBJ2-1, with TRBD1 identical over 9 bases. From germline, CDR1 is DFQATT and CDR2 SNEGSKA (reference sequence). This CDR3 contains 13 residues. Unmatched junction bases numbered 9, after V lost 6 bases and J lost 9 bases. CDR3 DNA: TGCAGTGCCGACAGGGGGGTAGGGAGTGAGCAGTTCTTC. Encoded protein: CSADRGVGSEQFF.

This clonotype was counted at least ten times. The chain uses TRBV5-6 and TRBJ2-1; unclear D gene. CDR3 size: 11 residues. Trimming pared 5 bases from V and 10 bases from J, leaving 10 bases between. The germline gives CDR1 SGHDT, CDR2 YYEEEE. The CDR3 loop is CASSRAVEQFF. The CDR3 DNA is TGTGCCAGCAGTAGGGCGGTGGAGCAGTTCTTC.

Points on this clonotype: A much larger clonotype is one base distant, so this may be a read error. This chain connects TRBV3-1 to TRBJ1-4, with D perhaps matching TRBD1 (5 bases). This CDR3 contains 13 residues. The germline CDR1 and CDR2 sequences are LGHDT and YNNKEL (reference sequence). CDR3 nucleotides: TGTGCCAGCGGAATCAGGGAGGATGAAAAACTGCTTTTT. Translation gives CASGIREDEKLLF. The full variable domain, its missing parts supplied by reference TRBV3-1 and TRBJ1-4, is DTAVSQTPKYLVTQMGNDKSIKCEQNLGHDTMYWYKQDSKKFLKIMFSYNNKELIINETVPNRFSPKSPDKAHLNLHINSLELGDSAVYFCASGIREDEKLLFGSGTQLSVL.

This clonotype came up once. A junction end diverges from the germline sequence, so it may reflect a read error. The chain combines TRBV9 with TRBJ2-3, with TRBD2 identical over 7 bases. The CDR3 is 19 residues long. Germline CDR1 is SGDLS and CDR2 is YYNGEE. In DNA, the CDR3 is TGTGCCGGCAGCGTAGGGAGGAGCGTTGCGGGAGTGGGCTACAATGAGCAGTATTTT. Translation: CAGSVGRSVAGVGYNEQYF. Complete variable domain (other parts from reference TRBV9 and TRBJ2-3): DSGVTQTPKHLITATGQRVTLRCSPRSGDLSVYWYQQSLDQGLQFLIQYYNGEERAKGNILERFSAQQFPDLHSELNLSSLELGDSALYFCAGSVGRSVAGVGYNEQYFGPGTRLTVL.

The chain employs TRBV2 and TRBJ2-7, with TRBD1 matching over 11 bases. Germline loops: CDR1 SNHLY, CDR2 FYNNEI. The trim removed 5 bases at V and 6 bases at J, leaving 6 bases unmatched. The CDR3 covers 14 residues. The CDR3 reads CASSFGQGASEQYF. CDR3 DNA: TGTGCCAGCAGTTTTGGACAGGGGGCGTCCGAGCAGTACTTC.

V usage is TRBV25-1 and J usage is TRBJ1-5, with D perhaps matching TRBD1 (6 bases). The CDR3 has 17 residues. Germline V gene sequence: CDR1 MGHDK, CDR2 SYGVNS. This CDR3 reads CASSEHLGGYSNQPQHF. CDR3 bases: TGTGCTAGCTCAGAGCATCTTGGGGGCTATAGCAATCAGCCCCAGCATTTT.